This TCR beta chain stems from a study of shared clonotypes between healthy human individuals. Study-wide results and limits: On the whole, naive subsets had larger estimated richness than memory subsets had. Approximately 5.1% was the fraction of naive CD4 clonotypes found shared across a few donors.

Only one count was recorded for this clone. What it recognizes is unknown. Different DNA sequences within this sample yield the same CDR3. Splitting the CD4+ cells yielded a CD45RA+ naive subset and a CD45RA-negative memory subset. Methods used by the authors: As immunoSEQ supplied junction-only sequences (without quality scores), filtering differed. This table comes from immunoSEQ multiplex PCR, and its TCRdb copy is limited to in-frame clones, with some not included. The D gene and trimming were derived from the DNA, and the V and J assignments and clone size from that table. The sample lists 2 million to 2.5 million clones, approximately 94% occurring once. Sequencing used naive CD4+ T cells sorted from blood. Stated subset: CD45RA+ positively selected. This receptor was obtained from a man between 18 and 35 years old in good health.

CDR3 loop: CASSLVQGTGNTIYF. In DNA, the CDR3 is TGCGCCAGCAGCTTGGTGCAGGGGACTGGAAACACCATATATTTT. J is TRBJ1-3 and V is TRBV5-1, with D perhaps matching TRBD1 (6 bases). This CDR3 is 15 amino acids long. V was clipped by 0 bases and J by 2 bases, with 9 bases between them. The germline gives CDR1 SGHRS, CDR2 YFSETQ.